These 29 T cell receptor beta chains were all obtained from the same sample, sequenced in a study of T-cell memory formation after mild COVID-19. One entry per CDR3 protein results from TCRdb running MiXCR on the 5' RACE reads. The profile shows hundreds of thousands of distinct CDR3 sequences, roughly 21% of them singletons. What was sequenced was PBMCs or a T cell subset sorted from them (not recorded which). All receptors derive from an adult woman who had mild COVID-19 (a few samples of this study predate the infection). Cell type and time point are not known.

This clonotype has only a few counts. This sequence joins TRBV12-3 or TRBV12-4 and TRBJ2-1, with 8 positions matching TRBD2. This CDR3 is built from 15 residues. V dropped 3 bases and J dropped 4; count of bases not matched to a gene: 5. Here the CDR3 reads CASSFGGGFYNEQFF. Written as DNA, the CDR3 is TGTGCCAGCAGTTTCGGCGGGGGGTTTTACAATGAGCAGTTCTTC.

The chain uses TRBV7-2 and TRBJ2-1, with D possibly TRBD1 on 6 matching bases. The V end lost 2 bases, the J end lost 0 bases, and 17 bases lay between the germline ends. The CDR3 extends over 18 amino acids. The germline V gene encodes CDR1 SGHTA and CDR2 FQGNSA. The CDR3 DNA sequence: TGTGCCAGCAGCTTACACTCCGGGACACCGACCTCCTACAATGAGCAGTTCTTC. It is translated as CASSLHSGTPTSYNEQFF. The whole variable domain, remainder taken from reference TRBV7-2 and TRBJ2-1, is GAGVSQSPSNKVTEKGKDVELRCDPISGHTALYWYRQSLGQGLEFLIYFQGNSAPDKSGLPSDRFSAERTGGSVSTLTIQRTQQEDSAVYLCASSLHSGTPTSYNEQFFGPGTRLTVL.

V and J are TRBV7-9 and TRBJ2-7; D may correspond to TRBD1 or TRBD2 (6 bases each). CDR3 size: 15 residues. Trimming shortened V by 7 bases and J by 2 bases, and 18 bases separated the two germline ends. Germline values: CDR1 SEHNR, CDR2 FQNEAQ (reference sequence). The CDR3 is CASNGVGGRTYEQYF. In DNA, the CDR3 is TGTGCCAGCAACGGCGTTGGGGGGCGAACCTACGAGCAGTACTTC.

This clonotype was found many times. DNA of the CDR3: TGTGCCAGCAGCGCGGACACGACGTCCTACGAGCAGTACTTC. It translates to CASSADTTSYEQYF. J is TRBJ2-7 and V is TRBV7-7, with a weak D call TRBD1 (5 bases). The V end was cut by 5 bases, the J end by 1 base, with 12 bases between. The length of the CDR3 is 14 residues. The germline V gene has CDR1 SSHAT and CDR2 FNYEAQ (reference sequence).

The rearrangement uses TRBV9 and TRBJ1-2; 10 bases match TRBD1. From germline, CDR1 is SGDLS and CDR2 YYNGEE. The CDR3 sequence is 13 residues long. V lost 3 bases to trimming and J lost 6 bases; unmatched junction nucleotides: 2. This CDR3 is CASSGQGADGYTF. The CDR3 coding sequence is TGTGCCAGCAGCGGACAGGGGGCTGATGGCTACACCTTC.

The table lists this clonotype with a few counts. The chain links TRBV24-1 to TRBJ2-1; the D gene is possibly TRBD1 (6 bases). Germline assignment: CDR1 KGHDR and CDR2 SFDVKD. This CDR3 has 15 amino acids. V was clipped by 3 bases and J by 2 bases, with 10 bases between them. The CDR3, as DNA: TGTGCCACCAGTGATCAGGGGACGGCCTACAATGAGCAGTTCTTC. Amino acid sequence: CATSDQGTAYNEQFF.

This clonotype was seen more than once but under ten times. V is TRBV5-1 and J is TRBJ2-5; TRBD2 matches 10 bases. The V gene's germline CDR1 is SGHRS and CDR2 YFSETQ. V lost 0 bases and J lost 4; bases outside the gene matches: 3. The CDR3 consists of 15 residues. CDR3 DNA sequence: TGCGCCAGCAGCTTGGCAGCGGGGGGGCTAGAGACCCAGTACTTC. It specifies CASSLAAGGLETQYF.

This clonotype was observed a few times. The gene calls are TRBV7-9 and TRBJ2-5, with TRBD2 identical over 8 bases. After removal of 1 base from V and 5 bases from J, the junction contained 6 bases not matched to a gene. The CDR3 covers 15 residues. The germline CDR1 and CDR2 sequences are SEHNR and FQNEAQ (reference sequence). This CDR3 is CASSLGSGRMETQYF. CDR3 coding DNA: TGTGCCAGCAGCTTAGGAAGCGGGAGAATGGAGACCCAGTACTTC.

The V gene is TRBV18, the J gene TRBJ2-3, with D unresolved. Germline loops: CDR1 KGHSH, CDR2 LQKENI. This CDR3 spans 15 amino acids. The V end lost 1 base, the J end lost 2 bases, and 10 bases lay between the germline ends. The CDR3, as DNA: TGTGCCAGCTCACCACTAGATTTCGACACAGATACGCAGTATTTT. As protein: CASSPLDFDTDTQYF.

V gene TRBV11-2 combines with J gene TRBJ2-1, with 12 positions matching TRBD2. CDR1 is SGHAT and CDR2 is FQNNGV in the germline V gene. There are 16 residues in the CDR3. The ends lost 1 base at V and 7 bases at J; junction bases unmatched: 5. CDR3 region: CASSLASGRAGNEQFF. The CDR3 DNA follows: TGTGCCAGCAGCTTAGCTAGCGGGAGGGCCGGGAATGAGCAGTTCTTC. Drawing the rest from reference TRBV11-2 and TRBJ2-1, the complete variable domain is EAGVAQSPRYKIIEKRQSVAFWCNPISGHATLYWYQQILGQGPKLLIQFQNNGVVDDSQLPKDRFSAERLKGVDSTLKIQPAKLEDSAVYLCASSLASGRAGNEQFFGPGTRLTVL.

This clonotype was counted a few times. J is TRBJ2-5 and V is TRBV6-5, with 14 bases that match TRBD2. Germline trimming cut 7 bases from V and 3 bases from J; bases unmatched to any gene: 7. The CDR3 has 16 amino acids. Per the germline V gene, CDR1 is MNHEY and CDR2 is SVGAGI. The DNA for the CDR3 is TGTGCCAGCACCCCAGGGACTAGCGGGAGTAAAGAGACCCAGTACTTC. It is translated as CASTPGTSGSKETQYF.

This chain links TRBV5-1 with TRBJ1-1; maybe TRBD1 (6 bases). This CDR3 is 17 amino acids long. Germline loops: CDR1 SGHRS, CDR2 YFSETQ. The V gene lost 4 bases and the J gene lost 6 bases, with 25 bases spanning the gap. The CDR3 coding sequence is TGCGCCAGCAGCCCGATCCCCCGCTTACAGGGTAACGCTGAAGCTTTCTTT. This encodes CASSPIPRLQGNAEAFF.

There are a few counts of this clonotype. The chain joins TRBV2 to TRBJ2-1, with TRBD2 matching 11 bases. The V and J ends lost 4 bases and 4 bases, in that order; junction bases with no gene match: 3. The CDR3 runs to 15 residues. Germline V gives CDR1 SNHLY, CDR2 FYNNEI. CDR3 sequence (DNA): TGTGCCAGCAGTGCTAGCGGGGGGACTTACAATGAGCAGTTCTTC. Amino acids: CASSASGGTYNEQFF.

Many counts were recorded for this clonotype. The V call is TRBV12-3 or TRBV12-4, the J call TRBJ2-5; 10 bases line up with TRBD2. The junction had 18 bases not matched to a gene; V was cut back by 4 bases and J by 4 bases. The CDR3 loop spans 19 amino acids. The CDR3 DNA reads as TGTGCCAGCAGTTCTACGGACCTAGCGGGGGTTACATCGGCAGAGACCCAGTACTTC. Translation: CASSSTDLAGVTSAETQYF.

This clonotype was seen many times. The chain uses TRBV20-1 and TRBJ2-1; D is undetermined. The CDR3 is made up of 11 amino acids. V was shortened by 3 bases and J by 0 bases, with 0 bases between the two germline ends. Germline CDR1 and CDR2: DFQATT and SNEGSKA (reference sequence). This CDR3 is CSASSYNEQFF. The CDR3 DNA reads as TGCAGTGCTAGCTCCTACAATGAGCAGTTCTTC.

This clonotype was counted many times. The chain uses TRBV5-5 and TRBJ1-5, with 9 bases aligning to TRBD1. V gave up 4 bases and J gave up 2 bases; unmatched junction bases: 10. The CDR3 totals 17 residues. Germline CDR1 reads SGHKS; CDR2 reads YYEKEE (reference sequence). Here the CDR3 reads CASSPDRGTLGNQPQHF. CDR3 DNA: TGTGCCAGCAGCCCGGACAGGGGAACACTGGGCAATCAGCCCCAGCATTTT.

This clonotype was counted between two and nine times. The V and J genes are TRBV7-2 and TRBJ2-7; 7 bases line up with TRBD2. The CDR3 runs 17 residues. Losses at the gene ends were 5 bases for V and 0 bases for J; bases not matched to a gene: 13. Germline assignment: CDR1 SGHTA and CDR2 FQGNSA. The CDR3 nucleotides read TGTGCCAGCAGCCCACCAGCTAGCGGTCTAAGCTCCTACGAGCAGTACTTC. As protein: CASSPPASGLSSYEQYF.

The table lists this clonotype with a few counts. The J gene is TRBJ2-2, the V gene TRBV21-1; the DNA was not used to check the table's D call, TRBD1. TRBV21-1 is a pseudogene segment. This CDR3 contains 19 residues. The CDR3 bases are TGTGCCAGCAGCGCTTATCCAGGACAGGGGGCTCAAAACACCGGGGAGCTGTTTTTT. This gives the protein CASSAYPGQGAQNTGELFF.

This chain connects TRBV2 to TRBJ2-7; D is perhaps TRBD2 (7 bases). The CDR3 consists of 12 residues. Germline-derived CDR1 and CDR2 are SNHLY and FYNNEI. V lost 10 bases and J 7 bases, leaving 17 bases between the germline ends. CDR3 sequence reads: CAKRGAAGEQYF. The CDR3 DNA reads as TGTGCCAAACGGGGGGCCGCTGGGGAGCAGTACTTC.

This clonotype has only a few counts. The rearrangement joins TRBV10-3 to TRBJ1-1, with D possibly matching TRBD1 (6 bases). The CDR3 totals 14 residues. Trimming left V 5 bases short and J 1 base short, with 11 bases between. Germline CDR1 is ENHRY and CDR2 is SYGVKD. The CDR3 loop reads CAISPDSGNTEAFF. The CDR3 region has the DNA TGTGCCATCAGTCCGGACAGTGGGAACACTGAAGCTTTCTTT.

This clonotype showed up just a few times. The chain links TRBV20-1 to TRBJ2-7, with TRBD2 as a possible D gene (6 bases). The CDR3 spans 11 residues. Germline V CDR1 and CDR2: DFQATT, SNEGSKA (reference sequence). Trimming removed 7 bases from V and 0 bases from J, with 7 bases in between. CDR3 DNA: TGCAGTGTGGGACTCTCCTACGAGCAGTACTTC. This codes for CSVGLSYEQYF.

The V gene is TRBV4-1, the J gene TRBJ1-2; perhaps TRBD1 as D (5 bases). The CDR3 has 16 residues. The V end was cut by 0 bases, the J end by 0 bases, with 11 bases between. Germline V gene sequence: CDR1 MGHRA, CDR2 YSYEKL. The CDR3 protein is CASSQDLTVANYGYTF. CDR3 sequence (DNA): TGCGCCAGCAGCCAAGATTTGACAGTAGCTAACTATGGCTACACCTTC.

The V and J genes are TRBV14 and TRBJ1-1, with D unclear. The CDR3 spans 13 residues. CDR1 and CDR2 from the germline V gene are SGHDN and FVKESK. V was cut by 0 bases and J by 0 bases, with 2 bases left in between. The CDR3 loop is CASSQELNTEAFF. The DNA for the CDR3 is TGTGCCAGCAGCCAAGAGTTGAACACTGAAGCTTTCTTT.

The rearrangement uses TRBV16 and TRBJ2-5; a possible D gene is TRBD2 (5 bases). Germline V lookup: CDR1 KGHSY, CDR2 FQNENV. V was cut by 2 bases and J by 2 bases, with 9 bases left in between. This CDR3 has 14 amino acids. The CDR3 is CASSQLSVQETQYF. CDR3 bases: TGTGCCAGCAGCCAACTTAGCGTTCAAGAGACCCAGTACTTC.

The CDR3 region has the DNA TGCGCCAGCAGCCCAAGCTTTAGCGGGAGAAACGAGCAGTACTTC. Translating gives CASSPSFSGRNEQYF. J is TRBJ2-7 and V is TRBV5-1; 9 bases are a match to TRBD2. The CDR3 sequence is 15 residues long. V was clipped by 4 bases and J by 5 bases; unmatched bases: 10. Germline CDR1 is SGHRS and CDR2 is YFSETQ.

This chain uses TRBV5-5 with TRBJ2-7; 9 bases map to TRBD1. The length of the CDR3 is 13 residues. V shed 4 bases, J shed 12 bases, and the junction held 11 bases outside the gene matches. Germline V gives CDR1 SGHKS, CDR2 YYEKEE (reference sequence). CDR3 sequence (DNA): TGTGCCAGCAGCGACCGGGACAGGGTATTTTGGTACTTC. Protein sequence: CASSDRDRVFWYF.

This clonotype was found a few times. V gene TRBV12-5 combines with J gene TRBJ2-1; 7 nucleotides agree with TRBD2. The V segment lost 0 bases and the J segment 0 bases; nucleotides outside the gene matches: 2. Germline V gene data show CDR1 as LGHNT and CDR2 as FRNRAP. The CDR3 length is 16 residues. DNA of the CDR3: TGTGCTAGTGGTTTGGTACGCGGGAGCTCCTACAATGAGCAGTTCTTC. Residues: CASGLVRGSSYNEQFF.

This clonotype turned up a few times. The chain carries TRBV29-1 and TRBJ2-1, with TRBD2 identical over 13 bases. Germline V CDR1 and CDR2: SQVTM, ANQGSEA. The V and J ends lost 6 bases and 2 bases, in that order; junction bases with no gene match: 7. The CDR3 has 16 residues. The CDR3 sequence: CSVKGTSGEPYNEQFF. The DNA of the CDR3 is TGCAGCGTCAAAGGGACTAGCGGGGAGCCCTACAATGAGCAGTTCTTC.

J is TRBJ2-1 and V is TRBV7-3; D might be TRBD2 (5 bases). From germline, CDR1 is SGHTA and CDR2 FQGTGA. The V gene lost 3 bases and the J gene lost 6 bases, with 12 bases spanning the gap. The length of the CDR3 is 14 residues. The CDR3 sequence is CASSLNLAVNEQFF. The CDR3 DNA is TGTGCCAGCAGCTTGAATCTAGCCGTCAATGAGCAGTTCTTC.